The 16 T cell receptor beta chains given below trace back to one sample, sequenced in a study of blood T cell repertoires in COVID-19. Profiling relied on immunoSEQ multiplex PCR, and the TCRdb table lists in-frame clones only, not all of them. Of 280,000 or so clones listed, 70% to 90% are singletons. The material sequenced was peripheral blood. Receptors originate from a woman aged 25-40 years who had recovered from COVID-19.

This clone has more than one count but fewer than ten. The chain is built from TRBV6-5 and TRBJ1-4; a weak D match, TRBD1 (6 bases). This CDR3 is 14 amino acids long. Germline-derived CDR1 and CDR2 are MNHEY and SVGAGI. V was pared by 8 bases and J by 7 bases, with 17 bases between. The CDR3 loop reads CASAPGTPVEKLFF. CDR3 DNA: TGTGCCAGCGCCCCCGGGACACCGGTTGAAAAACTGTTTTTT.

J is TRBJ1-2 and V is TRBV12-3 or TRBV12-4; the match to TRBD1 covers 7 bases. V trimming: 5 bases; J trimming: 7 bases; junction bases outside the gene matches: 7. This CDR3 comprises 13 residues. The CDR3 nucleotides are TGTGCCAGCAGTATCCAGGACAGGCCTGGCTACACCTTC. Its translation: CASSIQDRPGYTF.

This clone occurred a few times. The rearrangement joins TRBV28 to TRBJ2-2, with 7 bases that match TRBD1. The CDR3 covers 13 residues. Trimming at V came to 4 bases and at J to 5 bases, leaving 1 base not matched to a gene. From germline, CDR1 is MDHEN and CDR2 SYDVKM. For the CDR3, the DNA is TGTGCCAGCAGTTCGACAGGGACCGGGGAGCTGTTTTTT. This encodes CASSSTGTGELFF.

The chain uses TRBV28 and TRBJ2-1, with 8 bases that match TRBD2. The CDR3 consists of 17 residues. Germline-derived CDR1 and CDR2 are MDHEN and SYDVKM. Trimming at V came to 3 bases and at J to 4 bases, leaving 11 bases not matched to a gene. The CDR3 region has the DNA TGTGCCAGCAGTTTTCCGCTAGGGGCGGGGGGTTACAATGAGCAGTTCTTC. Translation gives CASSFPLGAGGYNEQFF.

This clone was counted once. The chain couples TRBV7-8 to TRBJ2-1; 10 bases fit TRBD2. CDR1 is SGHVS, CDR2 FQNEAQ, per germline. The CDR3 loop spans 15 amino acids. Trimming took 5 bases from V and 8 from J; bases not matched to a gene: 9. The CDR3 spells CASSLGSSGGHEQFF. The CDR3 DNA sequence: TGTGCCAGCAGCCTAGGAAGTAGCGGGGGGCATGAGCAGTTCTTC. Drawing the rest from reference TRBV7-8 and TRBJ2-1, the complete variable domain is GAGVSQSPRYKVAKRGQDVALRCDPISGHVSLFWYQQALGQGPEFLTYFQNEAQLDKSGLPSDRFFAERPEGSVSTLKIQRTQQEDSAVYLCASSLGSSGGHEQFFGPGTRLTVL.

V usage is TRBV4-1 and J usage is TRBJ2-1, with D uncertain. The germline gives CDR1 MGHRA, CDR2 YSYEKL. V lost 1 base, J lost 4 bases, and 14 bases lay in between. This CDR3 region has 16 residues. In DNA form, the CDR3 reads TGCGCCAGCAGCCAAGGTCGAGAGGCCTATTACAATGAGCAGTTCTTC. Translating gives CASSQGREAYYNEQFF.

V usage is TRBV9 and J usage is TRBJ2-1, with 8 bases matching TRBD2. This CDR3 has 16 amino acids. V dropped 0 bases and J dropped 10; count of bases not matched to a gene: 12. The germline gives CDR1 SGDLS, CDR2 YYNGEE. The CDR3 loop is CASSVVGTSPSAEQFF. CDR3 nucleotides: TGTGCCAGCAGCGTAGTTGGGACTAGTCCTTCCGCGGAGCAGTTCTTC.

This clone was picked up one time. The rearrangement uses TRBV19 and TRBJ2-7; the match to TRBD2 covers 11 bases. This CDR3 comprises 14 residues. Germline V CDR1 and CDR2: LNHDA, SQIVND (reference sequence). Trimming took 4 bases from V and 4 from J; bases not matched to a gene: 3. The CDR3: CASSTRTSGYEQYF. The CDR3 coding sequence is TGTGCCAGTAGTACCCGGACTAGCGGGTACGAGCAGTACTTC.

The genes are TRBV6-5 and TRBJ2-7, with 7 bases identical to TRBD1. Germline V gene data show CDR1 as MNHEY and CDR2 as SVGAGI. The CDR3 is 13 residues long. With V trimmed by 4 bases and J by 0 bases, 0 bases remained unmatched. The CDR3 DNA sequence: TGTGCCAGCAGTTGGGACAGCTCCTACGAGCAGTACTTC. Its protein product is CASSWDSSYEQYF.

The gene calls are TRBV7-8 and TRBJ1-1, with 7 bases fitting TRBD1. CDR1 and CDR2 from the germline V gene are SGHVS and FQNEAQ. J was trimmed by 11 bases and V by 5 bases; bases with no gene match: 5. The CDR3 has 11 residues. The CDR3 DNA reads as TGTGCCAGCAGCCGGGACAGTTCGGCTTTCTTT. It encodes CASSRDSSAFF.

This clone has only a few counts. V is TRBV7-2 and J is TRBJ2-2; the D is unclear. Germline V gives CDR1 SGHTA, CDR2 FQGNSA. Trimming stripped 5 bases from V and 0 bases from J, with 10 bases between. This CDR3 comprises 15 residues. The CDR3 protein is CASSPRHTNTGELFF. For the CDR3, the DNA is TGTGCCAGCAGCCCCAGACACACGAACACCGGGGAGCTGTTTTTT.

CDR3 amino acids: CASSRAGTAMRETQYF. DNA of the CDR3: TGTGCCAGCAGCAGGGCCGGGACAGCGATGAGAGAGACCCAGTACTTC. V gene TRBV7-2 combines with J gene TRBJ2-5, with 7 bases identical to TRBD1. The CDR3 has 16 amino acids. The V gene end was trimmed by 5 bases and the J gene end by 4 bases; junction bases not matched to a gene: 13. Germline V gene data show CDR1 as SGHTA and CDR2 as FQGNSA.

V usage is TRBV28 and J usage is TRBJ2-4, with D tentatively TRBD2 (7 bases). Between the trimmed V and J ends, which lost 6 bases and 7 bases, there was a span of 19 bases. This CDR3 has 15 residues. In germline, CDR1 is MDHEN, CDR2 SYDVKM. In nucleotides, the CDR3 is TGTGCCAGCAGACCTCGGGGGGCTCCGTCGAACATTCAGTACTTC. Protein product: CASRPRGAPSNIQYF.

The chain links TRBV7-2 to TRBJ2-1, with 16 bases matching TRBD2. Losses at the gene ends were 1 base for V and 5 bases for J; bases not matched to a gene: 2. Germline V lookup: CDR1 SGHTA, CDR2 FQGNSA. This CDR3 has 17 amino acids. CDR3: CASSLVGLAGGNNEQFF. The DNA for the CDR3 is TGTGCCAGCAGCTTAGTGGGACTAGCGGGGGGGAACAATGAGCAGTTCTTC.

The chain recombines TRBV4-3 with TRBJ1-3; D unresolved. CDR3 length: 10 amino acids. From germline, CDR1 is LGHNA and CDR2 YSLEER. In nucleotides, the CDR3 is TGCGGAGAGGCTGGAAACACCATATATTTT. Protein product: CGEAGNTIYF.

J is TRBJ1-1 and V is TRBV11-3; possibly TRBD1 for D (6 bases). The V gene's germline CDR1 is SGHNT and CDR2 YENEEA. The CDR3 totals 16 residues. Trimming took 1 base from V and 0 from J, leaving 12 bases between them. The CDR3 DNA reads TGTGCCAGCAGCTTAGGCCCAGGGGCCTTGAACACTGAAGCTTTCTTT. Protein sequence: CASSLGPGALNTEAFF.